This TCR beta chain is drawn from a study of shared clonotypes between healthy human individuals. Genomic DNA per cell subset filled all wells of several immunoSEQ plates. On sorted subsets, replicate PCRs used roughly 190 ng DNA, or 27,000 or so T cell genomes. Clones were read by immunoSEQ multiplex PCR, and TCRdb kept only the in-frame ones, dropping some. The sample records approximately 2,300,000 clones, around 93% being singletons. From germline, CDR1 is SGHRS and CDR2 YFSETQ. The CDR3 has 15 amino acids. V shed 2 bases and J shed 1 base, with 10 bases lying between them. Into CD45RA+ naive and CD45RA-negative memory subsets, the CD4+ cells were split.

The receptor was isolated from a man between 18 and 29 years old in good health. Some clones in this sample may be carry-over from other donors' samples. The sample was naive CD4+ T cells from PBMCs. As to subset: CD45RA+ positively selected. J is TRBJ2-1 and V is TRBV5-1; D perhaps matches TRBD2 (6 bases). The CDR3 DNA follows: TGCGCCAGCAGCTTTGACAGCGGGTCCTACAATGAGCAGTTCTTC. Translated, it gives CASSFDSGSYNEQFF. Full variable domain (outside the CDR3, taken from reference TRBV5-1 and TRBJ2-1): KAGVTQTPRYLIKTRGQQVTLSCSPISGHRSVSWYQQTPGQGLQFLFEYFSETQRNKGNFPGRFSGRQFSNSRSEMNVSTLELGDSALYLCASSFDSGSYNEQFFGPGTRLTVL.